This is a list of T cell receptor beta chains from one sample in a study of cytomegalovirus exposure and HLA in healthy donors. Method: immunoSEQ multiplex PCR; TCRdb's copy keeps in-frame clones and lacks some. The table lists some 100,000 clones, approximately 81% of them singletons. The source material was PBMCs. The receptors originated from a woman in her twenties or thirties in good health and CMV-seronegative. Both conserved end residues are part of each CDR3. Each record gives: V gene, clone size, CDR3 length, D gene, J gene, CDR3 protein, CDR3 DNA. D genes are given only for firm matches. Size values are once, few and many counts, or a class for expanded clones, and some rows have none.

>TRBV6-5|.|13|TRBD1|TRBJ2-3
CASGTVGTDTQYF
TGTGCCAGCGGGACAGTGGGGACAGATACGCAGTATTTT
>TRBV29-1|.|18|TRBD2|TRBJ2-1
CSVESSGRAGGAVNEQFF
TGCAGCGTTGAATCTAGCGGGAGGGCCGGGGGAGCTGTCAATGAGCAGTTCTTC
>TRBV10-3|.|14|.|TRBJ2-7
CAISEEGVSYEQYF
TGTGCCATCAGTGAGGAGGGGGTCTCCTACGAGCAGTACTTC
>TRBV18|.|18|TRBD1|TRBJ2-6
CASSPPGQVNSGANVLTF
TGTGCCAGCTCACCCCCTGGACAGGTGAACTCTGGGGCCAACGTCCTGACTTTC
>TRBV29-1|.|17|TRBD2|TRBJ2-3
CSVEDPWGLGGGDTQYF
TGCAGCGTTGAAGATCCCTGGGGACTCGGCGGGGGGGATACGCAGTATTTT
>TRBV19|few|13|.|TRBJ1-5
CASTGQMNQPQHF
TGTGCCAGTACTGGACAGATGAATCAGCCCCAGCATTTT
>TRBV12-5|.|15|.|TRBJ1-3
CASGLYSDSGNTIYF
TGTGCTAGTGGTTTGTATTCAGACTCTGGAAACACCATATATTTT
>TRBV20-1|.|11|.|TRBJ2-7
CSAREGGEQYF
TGCAGTGCTAGAGAGGGGGGCGAGCAGTACTTC
>TRBV7-9|.|15|.|TRBJ2-1
CASSLPGLSYNEQFF
TGTGCCAGCAGTCTACCAGGGCTATCCTACAATGAGCAGTTCTTC
>TRBV21-1|few|19|.|TRBJ2-3
CASSNLLQTSGGLTDTQYF
TGTGCCAGCAGCAACTTACTTCAGACTAGCGGGGGCCTCACAGATACGCAGTATTTT
>TRBV7-3|.|17|TRBD2|TRBJ2-1
CASSSGLAGGPDNEQFF
TGTGCCAGCAGCTCGGGACTAGCGGGAGGGCCTGACAATGAGCAGTTCTTC
>TRBV10-3|.|13|.|TRBJ1-2
CAITGLRHYGYTF
TGTGCCATCACCGGGTTGCGGCACTATGGCTACACCTTC
>TRBV5-5|.|14|.|TRBJ2-3
CASSLAAATDTQYF
TGTGCCAGCAGCTTGGCAGCGGCCACAGATACGCAGTATTTT
>TRBV11-2|.|13|.|TRBJ1-1
CASSLIKNTEAFF
TGTGCCAGCAGCTTAATCAAGAACACTGAAGCTTTCTTT
>TRBV29-1|once|13|TRBD2|TRBJ2-1
CSVGGGLASEQFF
TGCAGCGTGGGGGGAGGGTTGGCCAGTGAGCAGTTCTTC
>TRBV19|.|16|TRBD1|TRBJ1-4
CASSIPRTGVDEKLFF
TGTGCCAGTAGTATCCCCAGGACAGGGGTTGATGAAAAACTGTTTTTT
>TRBV5-6|.|15|.|TRBJ2-2
CASSPRRGGTGELFF
TGTGCCAGCAGCCCCCGGAGGGGGGGCACCGGGGAGCTGTTTTTT
>TRBV7-8|.|14|.|TRBJ2-2
CASSLSETRPVLFF
TGTGCCAGCAGCTTAAGTGAGACTCGGCCTGTTCTGTTTTTT
>TRBV5-4|.|16|TRBD1|TRBJ1-4
CASSLGGGTGGEKLFF
TGTGCCAGCAGCTTGGGAGGCGGGACAGGGGGCGAAAAACTGTTTTTT
>TRBV6-5|once|15|.|TRBJ1-1
CASRINQGMNTEAFF
TGTGCCAGCAGGATAAACCAGGGGATGAACACTGAAGCTTTCTTT
>TRBV19|.|16|TRBD2|TRBJ2-3
CASSILGREGTDTQYF
TGTGCCAGTAGTATCTTAGGGCGGGAGGGGACAGATACGCAGTATTTT
>TRBV27|.|14|.|TRBJ2-2
CASSKDRITGELFF
TGTGCCAGCAGTAAAGACAGGATCACCGGGGAGCTGTTTTTT
>TRBV30|.|15|.|TRBJ2-3
CALTGGRGGPDTQYF
TGTGCCTTAACAGGGGGGCGCGGGGGTCCAGATACGCAGTATTTT
>TRBV7-2|.|18|.|TRBJ2-5
CASSLGGSLGLFRETQYF
TGTGCCAGCAGCTTAGGAGGGTCTCTCGGACTTTTTAGGGAGACCCAGTACTTC
>TRBV4-2|.|14|TRBD1|TRBJ2-1
CASSQQGASNEQFF
TGTGCCAGCAGCCAACAGGGGGCTAGCAATGAGCAGTTCTTC
>TRBV9|.|13|TRBD1|TRBJ2-4
CASSVETGYIQYF
TGTGCCAGCAGCGTAGAGACAGGGTACATTCAGTACTTC
>TRBV11-2|.|15|.|TRBJ2-3
CASSQKVGLSDTQYF
TGTGCCAGCAGCCAAAAGGTGGGCTTGTCAGATACGCAGTATTTT
>TRBV10-3|.|17|TRBD2|TRBJ2-1
CAISESDSGSPYNEQFF
TGTGCCATCAGTGAGTCGGATAGCGGGAGCCCCTACAATGAGCAGTTCTTC
>TRBV2|.|16|TRBD2|TRBJ2-3
CASSERSSGRSDTQYF
TGTGCCAGCAGTGAGCGGTCCAGCGGGAGATCAGATACGCAGTATTTT
>TRBV13|.|13|.|TRBJ2-2
CASSFRFTGELFF
TGTGCCAGCAGCTTTCGGTTCACCGGGGAGCTGTTTTTT
>TRBV10-3|.|15|.|TRBJ1-5
CAISAGVESNQPQHF
TGTGCCATCAGTGCCGGGGTGGAGAGCAATCAGCCCCAGCATTTT
>TRBV12-5|few|12|.|TRBJ2-7
CASGFEVGEQYF
TGTGCTAGTGGTTTCGAGGTAGGCGAGCAGTACTTC
>TRBV5-8|.|11|.|TRBJ2-1
CASEVANEQFF
TGTGCCAGCGAGGTGGCGAATGAGCAGTTCTTC
>TRBV5-1|.|14|TRBD2|TRBJ2-3
CASSPGGGADTQYF
TGCGCCAGCAGCCCCGGGGGAGGGGCAGATACGCAGTATTTT
>TRBV2|.|14|.|TRBJ2-2
CASSEFKNTGELFF
TGTGCCAGCAGTGAATTTAAAAACACCGGGGAGCTGTTTTTT
>TRBV19|few|13|.|TRBJ1-6
CASSIGGDSPLHF
TGTGCCAGTAGTATAGGCGGGGATTCACCCCTCCACTTT
>TRBV7-6|.|15|.|TRBJ2-7
CASSLTRAGSNEQYF
TGTGCCAGCAGCTTAACTCGTGCAGGTTCAAACGAGCAGTACTTC
>TRBV19|.|14|TRBD2|TRBJ2-3
CASGREGVTDTQYF
TGTGCCAGTGGGAGGGAAGGAGTGACAGATACGCAGTATTTT
>TRBV27|.|15|TRBD1|TRBJ1-1
CASSVTGVGDTEAFF
TGTGCCAGCAGCGTGACAGGGGTTGGCGACACTGAAGCTTTCTTT
>TRBV30|.|15|.|TRBJ2-6
CAWNMGGSGANVLTF
TGTGCCTGGAACATGGGGGGCTCTGGGGCCAACGTCCTGACTTTC
>TRBV11-2|.|15|TRBD1|TRBJ1-2
CASSLAGPTGDGYTF
TGTGCCAGCAGCTTAGCGGGGCCGACAGGGGATGGCTACACCTTC
>TRBV11-2|.|15|.|TRBJ1-1
CASSSTGRGNTEAFF
TGTGCCAGCAGCTCCACAGGGCGAGGGAACACTGAAGCTTTCTTT
>TRBV4-2|once|15|.|TRBJ2-1
CAGSHRRSSYNEQFF
TGTGCCGGCAGCCATCGGAGGAGCTCCTACAATGAGCAGTTCTTC
>TRBV4-2|.|19|TRBD2|TRBJ2-1
CASSQDRDPGLAGVNEQFF
TGTGCCAGCAGCCAAGATCGTGACCCTGGACTAGCGGGAGTCAATGAGCAGTTCTTC
>TRBV25-1|.|11|.|TRBJ2-7
CASSARDEQYF
TGTGCCAGCAGTGCCCGAGACGAGCAGTACTTC
>TRBV4-2|.|15|TRBD1|TRBJ1-1
CASSQGDREETEAFF
TGTGCCAGCAGCCAAGGGGACAGGGAGGAGACTGAAGCTTTCTTT
>TRBV4-2|.|17|TRBD2|TRBJ2-3
CASSQDSGGLATDTQYF
TGTGCCAGCAGCCAAGATTCAGGGGGACTAGCGACAGATACGCAGTATTTT
>TRBV7-8|few|15|TRBD1|TRBJ2-7
CASSLRDSTNYEQYF
TGTGCCAGCAGCTTAAGGGACAGTACAAACTACGAGCAGTACTTC
>TRBV11-2|.|17|TRBD2|TRBJ2-4
CASSSYTGLAGRNIQYF
TGTGCCAGCAGCTCATACACCGGACTAGCGGGACGAAACATTCAGTACTTC
>TRBV29-1|.|13|.|TRBJ1-1
CSVVEGMNTEAFF
TGCAGCGTTGTGGAGGGGATGAACACTGAAGCTTTCTTT
>TRBV28|.|14|TRBD1|TRBJ2-5
CASSKPGQQETQYF
TGTGCCAGCAGTAAGCCGGGACAGCAAGAGACCCAGTACTTC
>TRBV9|.|16|.|TRBJ2-2
CASSVPAGRHTGELFF
TGTGCCAGCAGCGTCCCCGCGGGGCGGCACACCGGGGAGCTGTTTTTT
>TRBV7-6|.|15|TRBD1|TRBJ2-2
CASSPAGGEGGELFF
TGTGCCAGCAGCCCCGCAGGGGGTGAAGGCGGGGAGCTGTTTTTT
>TRBV27|.|17|TRBD1|TRBJ2-7
CASSLIGRWTGPYEQYF
TGTGCCAGCAGTTTAATCGGACGATGGACAGGGCCCTACGAGCAGTACTTC
>TRBV15|few|16|.|TRBJ1-6
CATSRERRDPNSPLHF
TGTGCCACCAGCAGAGAACGGCGGGACCCCAATTCACCCCTCCACTTT
>TRBV18|.|15|.|TRBJ1-2
CASSPSAGSVYGYTF
TGTGCCAGCTCACCCTCGGCGGGCTCTGTATATGGCTACACCTTC